This entry lists 9 T cell receptor beta chains sequenced from one sample in a study of PD-L1 blockade in urothelial cancer (dated by TCRdb to the late 2010s). The method behind the library was the immunoSEQ multiplex PCR assay. Drawn from immuneACCESS, this table holds only the in-frame rearrangements with V and J called that TCRdb kept. Clones are partly lost; checked studies trace under half to an unresolved V gene and leave the rest unexplained. The sample table contains about 72,000 clones; only one count was recorded for around 86% of them. The ten largest clones capture about 15% of the sample. The intended sense of this specimen's time point label: pretreatment peripheral blood. This material consisted of PBMCs, taken around atezolizumab (anti-PD-L1) treatment. The receptors derive from a man in his sixties with urothelial cancer.

The CDR3 DNA sequence: TGTGCCAGCAGTGACAAACCTCCGCGACAGGGGGCGGCCTATAATTCACCCCTCCACTTT. Its translation is CASSDKPPRQGAAYNSPLHF. V is TRBV6-1 and J is TRBJ1-6, with 10 bases lining up with TRBD1. CDR3 length: 20 residues. Germline CDR1 reads MNHNS; CDR2 reads SASEGT. J was trimmed by 2 bases and V by 3 bases; bases with no gene match: 13.

This clone was detected once. The rearrangement uses TRBV6-1 and TRBJ1-1, with D perhaps matching TRBD1 (5 bases). Germline CDR1 reads MNHNS; CDR2 reads SASEGT. V lost 7 bases and J 1 base, leaving 10 bases between the germline ends. This CDR3 comprises 13 residues. Here the CDR3 reads CASTMTENTEAFF. The DNA of the CDR3 is TGTGCCAGCACTATGACAGAGAACACTGAAGCTTTCTTT.

The chain joins TRBV4-1 to TRBJ2-7; D unclear. Trimming cost V 0 bases and J 3 bases, with 9 bases left between them. CDR3 length equals 14 residues. The germline V gene encodes CDR1 MGHRA and CDR2 YSYEKL. CDR3 sequence (DNA): TGCGCCAGCAGCCAAGAGTCAGGTTTCTACGAGCAGTACTTC. Encoded protein: CASSQESGFYEQYF.

A single count supports this clone. The V call is TRBV9, the J call TRBJ1-6; 7 bases agree with TRBD1. The V gene's germline CDR1 is SGDLS and CDR2 YYNGEE. CDR3 length: 14 amino acids. Germline trimming cut 4 bases from V and 6 bases from J; bases unmatched to any gene: 4. CDR3 loop: CASSTRDSNSPLHF. The CDR3 bases are TGTGCCAGCAGCACGAGGGACAGTAATTCACCCCTCCACTTT.

The chain carries TRBV28 and TRBJ1-2, with 10 bases identical to TRBD1. V was clipped by 1 base and J by 7 bases; unmatched bases: 3. The CDR3 consists of 14 residues. Germline V CDR1 and CDR2: MDHEN, SYDVKM. The CDR3 DNA reads as TGTGCCAGCAGTTTATCGTGGACAGGGGGTGGCTACACCTTC. The encoded protein is CASSLSWTGGGYTF.

This chain joins TRBV5-1 and TRBJ2-5; the match to TRBD2 covers 12 bases. Per the germline V gene, CDR1 is SGHRS and CDR2 is YFSETQ. V gave up 4 bases and J gave up 3 bases; unmatched junction bases: 7. The CDR3 sequence is 16 residues long. Here the CDR3 DNA reads TGCGCCAGCAGCCCCTCGACTAGCGGGGGTAAAGAGACCCAGTACTTC. Translation: CASSPSTSGGKETQYF.

The rearrangement links TRBV30 to TRBJ1-2; 9 positions match TRBD1. CDR3 length: 15 residues. Germline V CDR1 and CDR2: GTSNPN, SVGIG (reference sequence). The V gene end was trimmed by 0 bases and the J gene end by 8 bases; junction bases not matched to a gene: 10. Here the CDR3 reads CAWSVTGTGISGYTF. CDR3 sequence (DNA): TGTGCCTGGAGTGTCACCGGGACAGGGATCTCCGGCTACACCTTC. Full variable domain (missing parts from reference TRBV30 and TRBJ1-2): SQTIHQWPATLVQPVGSPLSLECTVEGTSNPNLYWYRQAAGRGLQLLFYSVGIGQISSEVPQNLSASRPQDRQFILSSKKLLLSDSGFYLCAWSVTGTGISGYTFGSGTRLTVV.

V usage is TRBV4-3 and J usage is TRBJ2-7; possible D gene TRBD2, 6 bases. The CDR3 loop spans 17 amino acids. Trimming removed 0 bases from V and 2 bases from J, with 17 bases in between. Germline loops: CDR1 LGHNA, CDR2 YSLEER. The CDR3 DNA reads TGCGCCAGCAGCCAAGATGCCGGAGGGGATGAGGCCTACGAGCAGTACTTC. Its protein is CASSQDAGGDEAYEQYF.

The chain carries TRBV10-3 and TRBJ1-1; D is possibly TRBD1 (5 bases). V was cut by 6 bases and J by 3 bases, with 14 bases left in between. The CDR3 spans 14 residues. Germline V CDR1 and CDR2: ENHRY, SYGVKD. Here the CDR3 DNA reads TGTGCCATCAGGCCCCCGGGGGGGGACACTGAAGCTTTCTTT. Its translation: CAIRPPGGDTEAFF.